The 28 T cell receptor beta chains listed next were all sequenced from one sample in a study of CD8+CD57+ T cells in acquired aplastic anemia. Investigators profiled TCR beta VDJ and CDR3 from genomic DNA template. MiXCR was run by TCRdb on the reads, yielding one entry per CDR3 protein. This sample has roughly 200,000 distinct CDR3 sequences, with roughly three fifths found just once. Patients picked for sequencing had shown CD8+CD57+ cell expansion detected by flow cytometry. Material: sorted CD4+, CD8+, or CD8+CD57+ T cells (not recorded which) from PBMCs. Every receptor here comes from a human donor with aplastic anemia.

This clonotype was recorded a few times. The genes are TRBV7-3 and TRBJ1-1; 7 bases agree with TRBD1. With 5 bases clipped from V and 1 base from J, the junction kept 7 bases outside the gene matches. CDR3 size: 15 residues. The germline CDR1 and CDR2 sequences are SGHTA and FQGTGA. The CDR3 nucleotides read TGTGCCAGCAGCATTGCAGGGGGGCAGAACACTGAAGCTTTCTTT. Protein sequence: CASSIAGGQNTEAFF.

This clonotype was counted ten times or more. This chain joins TRBV12-3 or TRBV12-4 and TRBJ2-5, with 9 bases fitting TRBD1. V lost 7 bases, J lost 4 bases, and 10 bases stayed unmatched. The CDR3 loop spans 15 amino acids. The chain's CDR3 is CASKPGTGWSETQYF. The CDR3 nucleotides read TGTGCCAGCAAACCCGGGACAGGGTGGTCAGAGACCCAGTACTTC.

This clonotype occurred a few times. This chain joins TRBV11-2 and TRBJ2-7; no clear D. The V and J ends lost 4 bases and 9 bases respectively, with 10 bases between them. This CDR3 contains 11 residues. Germline-derived CDR1 and CDR2 are SGHAT and FQNNGV. The CDR3 sequence: CASSSGLGQYF. In DNA form, the CDR3 reads TGTGCCAGCAGCTCGGGTCTGGGGCAGTACTTC.

With respect to this clonotype: One end of the junction is discordant with germline, which a read error may explain. The J gene is TRBJ2-5, the V gene TRBV7-3, with D perhaps TRBD2 (5 bases). The CDR3 spans 13 residues. Germline lookup yields CDR1 SGHTA and CDR2 FQGTGA. DNA for the CDR3: TGTGCCAGCGGCTTTAACGGAGGAGAGACCCAGTACTTC. Its translation: CASGFNGGETQYF. Full variable domain (remainder filled in from reference TRBV7-3 and TRBJ2-5): GAGVSQTPSNKVTEKGKYVELRCDPISGHTALYWYRQSLGQGPEFLIYFQGTGAADDSGLPNDRFFAVRPEGSVSTLKIQRTERGDSAVYLCASGFNGGETQYFGPGTRLLVL.

This clonotype was recorded a few times. The chain combines TRBV19 with TRBJ2-7; 10 bases align to TRBD2. The CDR3 consists of 14 residues. CDR1 LNHDA and CDR2 SQIVND come from the germline V gene (reference sequence). Losses at the gene ends were 6 bases for V and 1 base for J; bases not matched to a gene: 3. The chain's CDR3 is CASSRLAGSYEQYF. The DNA for the CDR3 is TGTGCCAGTAGCCGACTAGCGGGTTCCTACGAGCAGTACTTC.

The table lists this clonotype with a count of one. This CDR3 is CASRGDPWDTEAFF. The DNA of the CDR3 is TGTGCCAGTAGGGGAGACCCCTGGGACACTGAAGCTTTCTTT. The gene calls are TRBV19 and TRBJ1-1; D is ambiguous. With 6 bases removed from V and 3 bases from J, the gap between germline ends came to 14 bases. CDR1 and CDR2 from the germline V gene are LNHDA and SQIVND (reference sequence). The CDR3 is 14 amino acids. Complete variable domain (other parts from reference TRBV19 and TRBJ1-1): DGGITQSPKYLFRKEGQNVTLSCEQNLNHDAMYWYRQDPGQGLRLIYYSQIVNDFQKGDIAEGYSVSREKKESFPLTVTSAQKNPTAFYLCASRGDPWDTEAFFGQGTRLTVV.

Details on this clonotype: At one of its ends the junction is not consistent with the germline gene, which may arise from a read error. V usage is TRBV2 and J usage is TRBJ1-6; the D gene is possibly TRBD1 (6 bases). Germline V gives CDR1 SNHLY, CDR2 FYNNEI. This CDR3 spans 15 amino acids. The CDR3 sequence is CASSEGTVFNSPLHF. CDR3 nucleotide sequence: TGTGCCAGCAGTGAAGGGACAGTCTTTAATTCGCCCCTCCACTTT.

On this clonotype: Because it lacks the conserved phenylalanine or tryptophan at the end, this CDR3 is likely a read error. The rearrangement links TRBV7-2 to TRBJ2-5; D unresolved. The V end lost 5 bases, the J end lost 4 bases, and 5 bases lay between the germline ends. Germline CDR1 is SGHTA and CDR2 is FQGNSA. The CDR3 is made up of 11 amino acids. CDR3 loop: CASSIGETQYL. In DNA, the CDR3 is TGTGCCAGCAGCATAGGAGAGACCCAGTACTTA.

V usage is TRBV5-6 and J usage is TRBJ1-2; 8 positions agree with TRBD1. The V segment lost 1 base and the J segment 8 bases; nucleotides outside the gene matches: 7. The germline gives CDR1 SGHDT, CDR2 YYEEEE. The CDR3 loop spans 14 amino acids. The CDR3 protein is CASSLWWQGAGYTF. CDR3 sequence (DNA): TGTGCCAGCAGCTTGTGGTGGCAGGGGGCAGGCTACACCTTC.

The CDR3 is CASSLSQQYEQYF. CDR3 sequence (DNA): TGTGCCAGCAGCTTATCCCAGCAGTACGAGCAGTACTTC. This sequence joins TRBV7-6 and TRBJ2-7; no reliable D call. V was pared by 2 bases and J by 4 bases, with 9 bases between. CDR1 and CDR2 (germline): SGHVS, FNYEAQ. The CDR3 is made up of 13 amino acids.

This chain uses TRBV10-3 with TRBJ2-7; D is perhaps TRBD1 (5 bases). Per the germline V gene, CDR1 is ENHRY and CDR2 is SYGVKD. V lost 7 bases and J lost 1, with 14 bases in between. CDR3 length: 14 amino acids. CDR3 loop: CAIKGQGNSYEQYF. CDR3 coding DNA: TGTGCCATCAAAGGCCAGGGAAATTCCTACGAGCAGTACTTC.

This clonotype was seen many times. This chain uses TRBV19 with TRBJ2-2; D uncertain. This CDR3 has 12 amino acids. Trimming removed 5 bases at V and 6 bases at J, with 7 bases between. Germline CDR1 LNHDA, CDR2 SQIVND (reference sequence). CDR3 DNA: TGTGCCAGTAGTCAAGGGTCCGGGGAGCTGTTTTTT. Translating it yields CASSQGSGELFF.

The V gene is TRBV7-3, the J gene TRBJ2-7, with unresolved D. CDR3 length equals 12 residues. V lost 5 bases to trimming and J lost 2 bases, with 7 bases between them. CDR1 is SGHTA, CDR2 FQGTGA, per germline. The CDR3 spells CASSVATYEQYF. The DNA for the CDR3 is TGTGCCAGCAGCGTCGCAACCTACGAGCAGTACTTC.

CDR3 DNA sequence: TGTGCCAGCAGTGACTCCAGGGGCACAGATACGCAGTATTTT. Translation gives CASSDSRGTDTQYF. J is TRBJ2-3 and V is TRBV6-4, with TRBD1 as a possible D gene (5 bases). The germline gives CDR1 MRHNA, CDR2 SNTAGT. The CDR3 has 14 amino acids. V lost 0 bases and J lost 1, with 5 bases in between.

This clonotype occurred many times. This sequence joins TRBV15 and TRBJ2-6; D gene unclear. Germline V lookup: CDR1 LNHNV, CDR2 YYDKDF (reference sequence). With 5 bases removed from V and 0 bases from J, the gap between germline ends came to 11 bases. The CDR3 runs to 16 residues. The CDR3, as DNA: TGTGCCACCAGCCCCCGGACCGACTCTGGGGCCAACGTCCTGACTTTC. Protein: CATSPRTDSGANVLTF.

This clonotype has ten or more counts. The chain is built from TRBV30 and TRBJ2-7, with 7 bases lining up with TRBD1. The CDR3 extends over 13 amino acids. Germline V gives CDR1 GTSNPN, CDR2 SVGIG (reference sequence). With 0 bases clipped from V and 3 bases from J, the junction kept 2 bases outside the gene matches. In nucleotides, the CDR3 is TGTGCCTGGAGTGTAGGGGGCGGCTACGAGCAGTACTTC. This translates into CAWSVGGGYEQYF.

This clonotype was observed at least ten times. The chain recombines TRBV20-1 with TRBJ2-7, with 9 bases identical to TRBD2. With 0 bases clipped from V and 2 bases from J, the junction kept 5 bases outside the gene matches. The CDR3 is made up of 15 amino acids. Germline CDR1 DFQATT, CDR2 SNEGSKA (reference sequence). The CDR3: CSARDSQRGAYEQYF. Written as DNA, the CDR3 is TGCAGTGCTAGAGATAGTCAGCGGGGGGCCTACGAGCAGTACTTC.

This clonotype was observed many times. V usage is TRBV2 and J usage is TRBJ1-2, with D perhaps TRBD1 (5 bases). CDR1 is SNHLY, CDR2 FYNNEI, per germline. This CDR3 region has 14 residues. With 6 bases removed from V and 5 bases from J, the gap between germline ends came to 16 bases. As DNA, the CDR3 is TGTGCCAGCAGAACCGGGGCCTTCGGTTATGGCTACACCTTC. Translation gives CASRTGAFGYGYTF.

V usage is TRBV24-1 and J usage is TRBJ2-2; D is perhaps TRBD1 (5 bases). The CDR3 runs to 16 residues. V was shortened by 3 bases and J by 4 bases, with 14 bases between the two germline ends. The V gene's germline CDR1 is KGHDR and CDR2 SFDVKD. The DNA for the CDR3 is TGTGCCACCAGTGATCGTCCTTCAAGGGGCACCGGGGAGCTGTTTTTT. Translation: CATSDRPSRGTGELFF.

This clonotype was counted at least ten times. The chain couples TRBV6-1 to TRBJ2-7; tentative D call: TRBD2 (6 bases). Deletions cut 5 bases from V and 0 bases from J, with 11 bases between. Germline V gene lookup returns CDR1 MNHNS and CDR2 SASEGT. The CDR3 has 14 residues. For the CDR3, the DNA is TGTGCCAGCAGTTCCCCGGGGGACTCCTACGAGCAGTACTTC. It specifies CASSSPGDSYEQYF.

CDR3 region: CASSEALGVQLNTEAFF. The CDR3 region has the DNA TGTGCCAGCAGTGAAGCGCTCGGTGTACAGTTAAACACTGAAGCTTTCTTT. This rearrangement joins TRBV2 to TRBJ1-1; D gene unclear. Trimming took 0 bases from V and 2 from J, leaving 16 bases between them. The CDR3 runs 17 residues. The germline V gene has CDR1 SNHLY and CDR2 FYNNEI.

The J gene is TRBJ2-7, the V gene TRBV2; 9 positions agree with TRBD2. V trimming: 6 bases; J trimming: 6 bases; junction bases outside the gene matches: 12. The CDR3 spans 15 residues. Germline values: CDR1 SNHLY, CDR2 FYNNEI. The CDR3 is CASSQGGAGGGEQYF. The CDR3 DNA reads as TGTGCCAGCAGCCAGGGGGGCGCGGGAGGGGGCGAGCAGTACTTC.

The chain carries TRBV4-3 and TRBJ1-6, with D possibly being TRBD1 (5 bases). This CDR3 is built from 15 residues. V lost 0 bases and J lost 12, with 15 bases in between. From germline, CDR1 is LGHNA and CDR2 YSLEER. The CDR3 DNA is TGCGCCAGCAGCCAAGAGGCGGGGCTAATTGGACCCCTCCACTTT. It yields the protein CASSQEAGLIGPLHF.

A few counts support this clonotype. This sequence joins TRBV7-2 and TRBJ2-7, with TRBD2 identical over 9 bases. The germline CDR1 and CDR2 sequences are SGHTA and FQGNSA. This CDR3 contains 15 residues. V lost 2 bases to trimming and J lost 3 bases; unmatched junction nucleotides: 5. CDR3: CASSLRSGGDYEQYF. In DNA, the CDR3 is TGTGCCAGCAGCTTACGTAGCGGGGGCGACTACGAGCAGTACTTC.

V gene TRBV24-1 combines with J gene TRBJ2-7; 10 bases map to TRBD2. Trimming cost V 4 bases and J 7 bases; bases outside gene matches: 15. CDR3 length: 17 residues. Germline V gene sequence: CDR1 KGHDR, CDR2 SFDVKD. The CDR3 here is CATSDLSGRARLGEQYF. The CDR3 nucleotides are TGTGCCACCAGTGACTTAAGCGGGAGGGCCCGATTGGGTGAGCAGTACTTC.

The CDR3 loop is CASSPPTDEQYF. The DNA for the CDR3 is TGCGCCAGCAGCCCGCCGACAGACGAGCAGTACTTC. This chain links TRBV5-1 with TRBJ2-7; weak D call: TRBD1 (5 bases). The CDR3 runs 12 residues. Germline V gene data show CDR1 as SGHRS and CDR2 as YFSETQ. The ends were cut back, 4 bases at V and 5 bases at J, with 10 bases in the middle.

The chain combines TRBV14 with TRBJ2-1, with 8 positions matching TRBD2. This CDR3 is built from 16 residues. Germline V gives CDR1 SGHDN, CDR2 FVKESK. V shed 2 bases, J shed 3 bases, and the junction held 6 bases outside the gene matches. The CDR3 DNA sequence: TGTGCCAGCAGCCAATATTTAGCGGGGATCTACAATGAGCAGTTCTTC. Translation gives CASSQYLAGIYNEQFF.

As for this clonotype: An end of the junction differs from the germline gene, which may be a read error. The chain carries TRBV7-9 and TRBJ2-3; 8 bases fit TRBD1. Germline CDR1 and CDR2: SEHNR and FQNEAQ (reference sequence). The CDR3 sequence is 19 residues long. CDR3 DNA sequence: TGCGCCAGCAGCTTGCTCCCCCACCCCAGGACAGGGACCACAGATACGCAGTATTTT. Translation gives CASSLLPHPRTGTTDTQYF. Together with reference TRBV7-9 and TRBJ2-3, the CDR3 gives the full variable domain: DTGVSQNPRHKITKRGQNVTFRCDPISEHNRLYWYRQTLGQGPEFLTYFQNEAQLEKSRLLSDRFSAERPKGSFSTLEIQRTEQGDSAMYLCASSLLPHPRTGTTDTQYFGPGTRLTVL.